This T cell receptor (beta chain) was sequenced during a study of blood T cell repertoires in COVID-19. In the study overall: Collection of acute and convalescent COVID-19 samples took place in the United States, Italy and Spain.

Germline CDR1 reads SGHRS; CDR2 reads YFSETQ. The V and J ends lost 4 bases and 1 base, in that order; junction bases with no gene match: 4. CDR3 length: 14 residues. Original handling: Estimates of nucleated cell counts were drawn from the amplification of reference gene primers. Sequencing was performed with immunoSEQ multiplex PCR; in TCRdb, only in-frame clones are kept and a portion is missing. V and J calls and clone size are copied from that table; D and trimming were computed from the DNA. This sample has 400,000 or so clones; 88% occur once, and the top ten carry 2% to 2.5%. Study members were between about 18 and 100 years old and lived in 25 or so US regions. Cohorts were determined from participant-reported clinical history.

The TCR sequence derives from a woman between 40 and 55 years old with acute COVID-19. The gene calls are TRBV5-1 and TRBJ1-1; 7 nucleotides agree with TRBD1. Source material: PBMCs or T cells enriched from blood (not recorded which). The CDR3 region is CASSIRQGNTEAFF. CDR3 in DNA: TGCGCCAGCAGCATACGACAGGGGAACACTGAAGCTTTCTTT.